Listed below are T cell receptor beta chains from one sample, sequenced in a study of blood T cell repertoires in COVID-19. This table comes from immunoSEQ multiplex PCR, and its TCRdb copy is limited to in-frame clones, with some not included. Seen here are some 150,000 clones, about 80% observed once, and the top ten hold just under 9%. The sequencing sample was made of peripheral blood. These receptor sequences come from a woman aged 80 or over in a cohort sampled during active or convalescent COVID-19. CDR3s include the opening cysteine and the closing phenylalanine or tryptophan. A D gene is named only where the DNA matches it firmly. Size is omitted from some rows. Given values are once, few, many or a class for expanded clones.

size: NA
D: NA
J: TRBJ1-5
length: 15
V: TRBV6-1
CDR3: CASSEGHGGNQPQHF
DNA: TGTGCCAGCAGTGAAGGACACGGTGGTAATCAGCCCCAGCATTTT

size: once
D: NA
J: TRBJ1-1
length: 12
V: TRBV12-3/TRBV12-4
CDR3: CASSFQNTEAFF
DNA: TGTGCCAGCAGTTTTCAGAACACTGAAGCTTTCTTT

size: NA
D: TRBD1
J: TRBJ1-4
length: 14
V: TRBV27
CDR3: CASSLFTGDEKLFF
DNA: TGTGCCAGCAGTTTATTTACAGGGGACGAAAAACTGTTTTTT

size: NA
D: TRBD2
J: TRBJ2-3
length: 18
V: TRBV5-4
CDR3: CASSTGLAGGYNTDTQYF
DNA: TGTGCCAGCAGCACGGGACTAGCGGGGGGGTACAACACAGATACGCAGTATTTT

size: few
D: NA
J: TRBJ2-1
length: 14
V: TRBV28
CDR3: CASSPGTAYNEQFF
DNA: TGTGCCAGCAGTCCTGGGACTGCATACAATGAGCAGTTCTTC

size: once
D: NA
J: TRBJ1-1
length: 15
V: TRBV2
CDR3: CASRETGTRNTEAFF
DNA: TGTGCCAGCAGAGAGACTGGGACAAGGAACACTGAAGCTTTCTTT

size: few
D: NA
J: TRBJ1-6
length: 16
V: TRBV2
CDR3: CASSPSPLQGNSPLHF
DNA: TGTGCCAGCAGTCCAAGCCCTTTACAGGGAAATTCACCCCTCCACTTT

size: NA
D: TRBD1
J: TRBJ1-5
length: 15
V: TRBV2
CDR3: CASSKQGAGNQPQHF
DNA: TGTGCCAGCAGCAAACAGGGGGCAGGCAATCAGCCCCAGCATTTT

size: NA
D: TRBD1
J: TRBJ1-2
length: 15
V: TRBV7-9
CDR3: CASSSRGREGYGYTF
DNA: TGTGCCAGCAGCTCCAGGGGGCGGGAGGGCTATGGCTACACCTTC

size: once
D: TRBD2
J: TRBJ2-7
length: 13
V: TRBV10-3
CDR3: CAIRLTSGAEQYF
DNA: TGTGCCATCAGATTGACTAGCGGGGCCGAGCAGTACTTC

size: NA
D: NA
J: TRBJ2-7
length: 16
V: TRBV5-1
CDR3: CASSLDGRQRVREQYF
DNA: TGCGCCAGCAGCTTGGACGGCAGACAGCGGGTCCGGGAGCAGTACTTC

size: NA
D: NA
J: TRBJ2-5
length: 12
V: TRBV9
CDR3: CASSVEKETQYF
DNA: TGTGCCAGCAGCGTGGAGAAAGAGACCCAGTACTTC

size: NA
D: TRBD1
J: TRBJ1-2
length: 14
V: TRBV19
CDR3: CASSPDRGREGYTF
DNA: TGTGCCAGTAGCCCTGACAGGGGGCGCGAGGGCTACACCTTC

size: NA
D: NA
J: TRBJ1-1
length: 12
V: TRBV12-3/TRBV12-4
CDR3: CASSLRRAEAFF
DNA: TGTGCCAGCAGTTTACGACGGGCTGAAGCTTTCTTT

size: NA
D: TRBD2
J: TRBJ2-2
length: 15
V: TRBV15
CDR3: CATSRAGGPTGELFF
DNA: TGTGCCACCAGCCGAGCGGGGGGTCCAACCGGGGAGCTGTTTTTT

size: NA
D: TRBD1
J: TRBJ2-5
length: 14
V: TRBV5-4
CDR3: CASRPGGGQETQYF
DNA: TGTGCCAGCAGGCCAGGGGGCGGCCAAGAGACCCAGTACTTC

size: NA
D: TRBD2
J: TRBJ2-3
length: 17
V: TRBV3-1/TRBV3-2
CDR3: CASSQVVLAGITDTQYF
DNA: TGTGCCAGCAGCCAAGTTGTACTAGCGGGCATAACAGATACGCAGTATTTT

size: few
D: TRBD1
J: TRBJ1-5
length: 13
V: TRBV7-6
CDR3: CASARGLNQPQHF
DNA: TGTGCCAGCGCCAGGGGGCTCAATCAGCCCCAGCATTTT

size: once
D: TRBD1
J: TRBJ1-2
length: 16
V: TRBV7-9
CDR3: CASSPAGVGQGYGYTF
DNA: TGTGCCAGCAGCCCCGCCGGGGTCGGACAGGGCTATGGCTACACCTTC

size: NA
D: TRBD1
J: TRBJ2-7
length: 15
V: TRBV5-1
CDR3: CASSPSPGGGSEQYF
DNA: TGCGCCAGCAGCCCTAGCCCAGGGGGCGGTTCCGAGCAGTACTTC

size: NA
D: NA
J: TRBJ1-5
length: 14
V: TRBV3-1/TRBV3-2
CDR3: CASSLRQGSQPQHF
DNA: TGTGCCAGCAGCCTGAGGCAGGGAAGTCAGCCCCAGCATTTT

size: few
D: TRBD1
J: TRBJ1-1
length: 15
V: TRBV4-1
CDR3: CASSPADRMNTEAFF
DNA: TGCGCCAGCAGCCCAGCGGACAGGATGAACACTGAAGCTTTCTTT

size: NA
D: NA
J: TRBJ1-2
length: 17
V: TRBV30
CDR3: CAWRGMSGPQGFYGYTF
DNA: TGTGCCTGGAGGGGGATGAGCGGGCCCCAGGGTTTCTATGGCTACACCTTC

size: NA
D: NA
J: TRBJ1-2
length: 14
V: TRBV19
CDR3: CASNHRTFNYGYTF
DNA: TGTGCCAGTAACCACCGGACTTTCAACTATGGCTACACCTTC

size: NA
D: NA
J: TRBJ2-5
length: 12
V: TRBV7-6
CDR3: CASSLDAATQYF
DNA: TGTGCCAGCAGCTTAGATGCGGCGACCCAGTACTTC

size: NA
D: TRBD1
J: TRBJ2-1
length: 15
V: TRBV11-3
CDR3: CASSLGGQGASKQFF
DNA: TGTGCCAGCAGCTTAGGTGGACAGGGGGCTTCCAAGCAGTTCTTC

size: NA
D: NA
J: TRBJ2-1
length: 14
V: TRBV5-4
CDR3: CASSQGLALGEQFF
DNA: TGTGCCAGCAGCCAGGGACTGGCTCTGGGGGAGCAGTTCTTC

size: NA
D: NA
J: TRBJ1-1
length: 15
V: TRBV19
CDR3: CASSISGGAVTEAFF
DNA: TGTGCCAGTAGTATTTCTGGGGGCGCGGTCACTGAAGCTTTCTTT

size: NA
D: NA
J: TRBJ1-2
length: 12
V: TRBV12-3/TRBV12-4
CDR3: CASSRNRVGYTF
DNA: TGTGCCAGCAGTAGAAACAGGGTCGGCTACACCTTC

size: NA
D: NA
J: TRBJ1-1
length: 15
V: TRBV7-2
CDR3: CASSLPGTSNTEAFF
DNA: TGTGCCAGCAGCTTACCCGGTACTTCGAACACTGAAGCTTTCTTT

size: NA
D: NA
J: TRBJ1-6
length: 15
V: TRBV18
CDR3: CASSPVQGAKSPLHF
DNA: TGTGCCAGCTCACCAGTTCAGGGCGCAAAATCACCCCTCCACTTT

size: NA
D: TRBD1
J: TRBJ1-6
length: 13
V: TRBV2
CDR3: CASRGQGLGSLHF
DNA: TGTGCCAGCAGGGGACAGGGATTAGGTTCCCTCCACTTT

size: NA
D: TRBD1
J: TRBJ2-7
length: 14
V: TRBV5-5
CDR3: CASSLAGQGGEQYF
DNA: TGTGCCAGCAGCTTGGCAGGACAGGGTGGCGAGCAGTACTTC

size: NA
D: TRBD1
J: TRBJ1-2
length: 15
V: TRBV28
CDR3: CASSSHSTGRGGYTF
DNA: TGTGCCAGCAGTTCCCATTCGACAGGGCGAGGTGGCTACACCTTC

size: NA
D: TRBD1
J: TRBJ1-1
length: 15
V: TRBV10-3
CDR3: CAISDLGQINTEAFF
DNA: TGTGCCATCAGTGATTTGGGACAGATAAACACTGAAGCTTTCTTT

size: NA
D: NA
J: TRBJ1-6
length: 15
V: TRBV18
CDR3: CASSPRQDKNSPLHF
DNA: TGTGCCAGCTCACCAAGACAGGACAAAAATTCACCCCTCCACTTT

size: NA
D: TRBD2
J: TRBJ2-1
length: 15
V: TRBV3-1/TRBV3-2
CDR3: CASSHSGGYDNEQFF
DNA: TGTGCCAGCAGCCATTCGGGGGGGTACGACAATGAGCAGTTCTTC

size: NA
D: NA
J: TRBJ1-6
length: 15
V: TRBV18
CDR3: CASSPDQTGNSPLHF
DNA: TGTGCCAGCTCACCAGACCAGACGGGTAATTCACCCCTCCACTTT

size: NA
D: TRBD2
J: TRBJ2-5
length: 16
V: TRBV3-1/TRBV3-2
CDR3: CASSQAWRGNQETQYF
DNA: TGTGCCAGCAGCCAAGCTTGGCGGGGGAACCAAGAGACCCAGTACTTC

size: NA
D: NA
J: TRBJ1-1
length: 15
V: TRBV19
CDR3: CASSRGRGWRAEAFF
DNA: TGTGCCAGTAGTCGGGGGAGGGGCTGGAGGGCTGAAGCTTTCTTT